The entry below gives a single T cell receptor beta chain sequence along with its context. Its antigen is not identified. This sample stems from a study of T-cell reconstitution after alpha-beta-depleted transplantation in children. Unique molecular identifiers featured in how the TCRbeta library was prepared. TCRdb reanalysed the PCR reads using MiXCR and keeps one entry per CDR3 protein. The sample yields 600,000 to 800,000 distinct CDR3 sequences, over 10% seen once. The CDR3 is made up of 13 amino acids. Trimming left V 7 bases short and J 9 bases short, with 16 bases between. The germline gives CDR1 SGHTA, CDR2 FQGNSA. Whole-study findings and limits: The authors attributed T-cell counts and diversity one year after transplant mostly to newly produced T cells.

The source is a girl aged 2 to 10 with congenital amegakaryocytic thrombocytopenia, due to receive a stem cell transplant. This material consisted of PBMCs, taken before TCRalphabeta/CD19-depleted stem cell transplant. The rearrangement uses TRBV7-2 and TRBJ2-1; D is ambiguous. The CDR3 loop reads CASTPDGLGEQFF. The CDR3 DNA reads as TGTGCCAGCACCCCGGATGGCTTAGGTGAGCAGTTCTTC.